This TCR beta chain was identified in a study of cytomegalovirus exposure and HLA in healthy donors. The germline V gene has CDR1 SEHNR and CDR2 FQNEAQ (reference sequence). Losses at the gene ends were 4 bases for V and 0 bases for J; bases not matched to a gene: 5. The CDR3 totals 15 residues. Sequencing used immunoSEQ multiplex PCR; TCRdb keeps in-frame clones, though not all of them. The table has around 61,000 clones, about 92% seen once; the top ten hold under 5.5%. Sample: PBMCs. The V gene is TRBV7-9, the J gene TRBJ2-7, with TRBD1 matching over 8 bases. The sequence derives from a young man in good health and CMV-seropositive. CDR3 nucleotide sequence: TGTGCCAGCAGCTCGTGGGACAGGAGCTCCTACGAGCAGTACTTC. The encoded protein is CASSSWDRSSYEQYF.